This is a list of T cell receptor beta chains from one sample in a study of blood T cell repertoires in COVID-19. This table comes from immunoSEQ multiplex PCR, and its TCRdb copy is limited to in-frame clones, with some not included. The data show roughly 80,000 clones, 81% seen once. Sequencing was carried out using peripheral blood. These receptors all come from an elderly man with acute or convalescent COVID-19. Each CDR3 is given without its conserved first and last residue. Each record gives: J gene, D gene, V gene, CDR3 protein. D genes are given only for firm matches.

J gene: TRBJ2-5; D gene: NA; V gene: TRBV7-9; CDR3 protein: ASSLITGGNAQY
J gene: TRBJ1-2; D gene: TRBD1; V gene: TRBV5-1; CDR3 protein: ASRYRDSNYGYT
J gene: TRBJ2-6; D gene: TRBD2; V gene: TRBV5-4; CDR3 protein: ASSPRAGGPPGANVLT
J gene: TRBJ1-6; D gene: TRBD1; V gene: TRBV5-1; CDR3 protein: ASSLLGQAVSYNSPLH
J gene: TRBJ1-2; D gene: NA; V gene: TRBV3-1/TRBV3-2; CDR3 protein: ASSQDPHYGYT
J gene: TRBJ2-7; D gene: NA; V gene: TRBV5-1; CDR3 protein: ASSLTYTYEQY
J gene: TRBJ2-1; D gene: TRBD2; V gene: TRBV30; CDR3 protein: AWSSGLAGVGYNEQF
J gene: TRBJ1-2; D gene: NA; V gene: TRBV6-1; CDR3 protein: ASSEKGDASWGYT
J gene: TRBJ2-2; D gene: NA; V gene: TRBV5-5; CDR3 protein: ASSFPPQVLNTGELF
J gene: TRBJ2-7; D gene: TRBD1; V gene: TRBV6-1; CDR3 protein: ASSEGPHAGTAYEQY
J gene: TRBJ1-2; D gene: NA; V gene: TRBV5-1; CDR3 protein: ASSEGLGYGYT
J gene: TRBJ2-2; D gene: TRBD1; V gene: TRBV5-1; CDR3 protein: ASSLGQGNRELF
J gene: TRBJ2-1; D gene: TRBD2; V gene: TRBV3-1/TRBV3-2; CDR3 protein: ASSQLSGAKNNEQF
J gene: TRBJ2-3; D gene: NA; V gene: TRBV13; CDR3 protein: ASSFKIDTQY
J gene: TRBJ1-1; D gene: NA; V gene: TRBV18; CDR3 protein: ASSPQGDTEAF
J gene: TRBJ1-5; D gene: TRBD1; V gene: TRBV18; CDR3 protein: ASSPLGQGSQPQH
J gene: TRBJ2-3; D gene: TRBD2; V gene: TRBV7-9; CDR3 protein: ASSPGPREGTDTQY
J gene: TRBJ2-2; D gene: TRBD2; V gene: TRBV19; CDR3 protein: ASSRVAGGANTGELF
J gene: TRBJ1-5; D gene: NA; V gene: TRBV19; CDR3 protein: ASSTLEGGSGNQPQH
J gene: TRBJ2-1; D gene: TRBD2; V gene: TRBV6-5; CDR3 protein: ASKNSGRASNEQF
J gene: TRBJ1-4; D gene: NA; V gene: TRBV9; CDR3 protein: ASSVASGVGEKLF
J gene: TRBJ1-6; D gene: NA; V gene: TRBV7-2; CDR3 protein: ASSQGLASYNSPLH
J gene: TRBJ2-4; D gene: TRBD1; V gene: TRBV19; CDR3 protein: ASSPRTGGENIQY
J gene: TRBJ2-7; D gene: TRBD2; V gene: TRBV28; CDR3 protein: ASRILAGLGEQY
J gene: TRBJ2-2; D gene: TRBD1; V gene: TRBV28; CDR3 protein: ASSFNRGRSGELF
J gene: TRBJ2-5; D gene: NA; V gene: TRBV5-4; CDR3 protein: ASSIQGQETQY
J gene: TRBJ1-1; D gene: NA; V gene: TRBV28; CDR3 protein: ASSRMAGARTEAF
J gene: TRBJ2-3; D gene: NA; V gene: TRBV6-6; CDR3 protein: ASRNQGSADTQY
J gene: TRBJ2-7; D gene: TRBD1; V gene: TRBV5-1; CDR3 protein: ASSFQGATNEQY
J gene: TRBJ1-5; D gene: TRBD1; V gene: TRBV5-1; CDR3 protein: ASFTQPTGGEYQPQH
J gene: TRBJ2-3; D gene: NA; V gene: TRBV19; CDR3 protein: ASSNRWLPGANTQY
J gene: TRBJ1-2; D gene: TRBD1; V gene: TRBV7-9; CDR3 protein: ASSLLGTGIDPNYGYT
J gene: TRBJ1-2; D gene: TRBD1; V gene: TRBV19; CDR3 protein: ASSINRGNGYT
J gene: TRBJ2-2; D gene: TRBD2; V gene: TRBV29-1; CDR3 protein: SVRGTSGNTGELF